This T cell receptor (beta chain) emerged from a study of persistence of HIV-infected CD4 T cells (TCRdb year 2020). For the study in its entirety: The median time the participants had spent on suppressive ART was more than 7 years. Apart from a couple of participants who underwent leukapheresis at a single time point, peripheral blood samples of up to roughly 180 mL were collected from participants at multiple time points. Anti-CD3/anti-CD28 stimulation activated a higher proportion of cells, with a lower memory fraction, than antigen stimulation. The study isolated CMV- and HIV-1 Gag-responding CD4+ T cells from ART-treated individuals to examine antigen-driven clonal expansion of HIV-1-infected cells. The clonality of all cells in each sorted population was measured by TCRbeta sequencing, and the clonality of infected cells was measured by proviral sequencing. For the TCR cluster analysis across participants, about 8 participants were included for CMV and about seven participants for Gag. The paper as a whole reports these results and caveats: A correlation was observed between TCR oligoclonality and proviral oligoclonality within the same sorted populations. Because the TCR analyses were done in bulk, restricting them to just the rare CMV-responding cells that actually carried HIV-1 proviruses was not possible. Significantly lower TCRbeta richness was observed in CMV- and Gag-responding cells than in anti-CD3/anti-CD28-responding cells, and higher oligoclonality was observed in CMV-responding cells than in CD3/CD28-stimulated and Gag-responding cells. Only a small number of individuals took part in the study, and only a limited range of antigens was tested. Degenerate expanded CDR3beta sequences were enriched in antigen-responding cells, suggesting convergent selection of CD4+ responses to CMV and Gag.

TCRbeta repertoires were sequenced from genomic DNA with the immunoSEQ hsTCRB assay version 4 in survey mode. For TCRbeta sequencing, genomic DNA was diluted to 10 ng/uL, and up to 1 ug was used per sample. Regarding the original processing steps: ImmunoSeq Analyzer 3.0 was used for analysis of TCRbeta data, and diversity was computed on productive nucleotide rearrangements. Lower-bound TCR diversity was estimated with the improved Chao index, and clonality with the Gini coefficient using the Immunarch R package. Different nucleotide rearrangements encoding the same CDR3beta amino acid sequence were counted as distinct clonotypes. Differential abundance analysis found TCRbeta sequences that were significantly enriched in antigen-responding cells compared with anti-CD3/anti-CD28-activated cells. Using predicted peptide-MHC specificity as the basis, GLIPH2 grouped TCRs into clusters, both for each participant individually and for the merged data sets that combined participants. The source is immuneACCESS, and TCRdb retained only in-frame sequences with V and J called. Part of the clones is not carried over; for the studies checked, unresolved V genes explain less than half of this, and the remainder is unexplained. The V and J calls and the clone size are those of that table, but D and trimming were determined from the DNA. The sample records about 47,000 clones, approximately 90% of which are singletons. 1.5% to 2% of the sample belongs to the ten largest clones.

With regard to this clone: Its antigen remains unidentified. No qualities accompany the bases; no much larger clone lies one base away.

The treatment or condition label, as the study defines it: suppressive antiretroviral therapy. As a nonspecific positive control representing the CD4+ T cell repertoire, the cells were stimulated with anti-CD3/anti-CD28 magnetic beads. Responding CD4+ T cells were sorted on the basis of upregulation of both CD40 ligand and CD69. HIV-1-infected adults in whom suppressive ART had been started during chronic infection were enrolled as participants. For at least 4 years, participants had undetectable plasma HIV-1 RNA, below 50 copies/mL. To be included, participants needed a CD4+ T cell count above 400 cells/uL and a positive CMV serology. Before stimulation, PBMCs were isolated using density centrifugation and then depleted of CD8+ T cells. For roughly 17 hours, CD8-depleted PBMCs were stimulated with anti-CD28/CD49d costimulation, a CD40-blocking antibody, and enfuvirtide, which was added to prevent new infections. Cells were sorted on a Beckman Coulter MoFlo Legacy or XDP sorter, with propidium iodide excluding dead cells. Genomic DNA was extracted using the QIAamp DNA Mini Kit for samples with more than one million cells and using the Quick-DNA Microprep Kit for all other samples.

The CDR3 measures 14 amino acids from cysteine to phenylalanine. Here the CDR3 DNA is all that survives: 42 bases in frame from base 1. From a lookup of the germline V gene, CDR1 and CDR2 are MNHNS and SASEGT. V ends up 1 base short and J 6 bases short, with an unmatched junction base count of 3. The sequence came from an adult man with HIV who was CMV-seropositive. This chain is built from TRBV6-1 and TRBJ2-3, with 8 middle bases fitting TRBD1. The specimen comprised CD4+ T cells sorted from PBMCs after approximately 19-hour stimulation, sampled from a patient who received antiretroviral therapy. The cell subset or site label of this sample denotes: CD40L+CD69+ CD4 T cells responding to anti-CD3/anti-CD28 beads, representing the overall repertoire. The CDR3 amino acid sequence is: CASSEGTGMDTQYF. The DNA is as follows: TGTGCCAGCAGTGAAGGGACAGGGATGGATACGCAGTATTTT.